A selection of T cell receptor beta chains follows, all from one sample in a study of cytomegalovirus exposure and HLA in healthy donors. TCRdb's table, derived via immunoSEQ multiplex PCR, lists solely in-frame clones and lacks some. The sample carries under 95,000 clones, roughly 73% recorded once. The sample comprised PBMCs. Receptors were obtained from a boy between 10 and 17 years old in good health and CMV-seronegative. The CDR3 runs from the conserved cysteine through the conserved F or W. Fields, in order: D gene, V gene, J gene, clone size, CDR3 DNA, CDR3 protein. The D gene is left open where the match is weak. Size tells how often a clone was seen (once, few, many) or the class of an expanded clone, and some rows leave it out.

TRBD2	TRBV27	TRBJ2-1	-	TGTGCCAGCAGTTCTAGCGGCTCCTACAATGAGCAGTTCTTC	CASSSSGSYNEQFF
-	TRBV27	TRBJ2-7	-	TGTGCCAGCACCAACACACACTACGAGCAGTACTTC	CASTNTHYEQYF
TRBD1	TRBV4-1	TRBJ2-7	-	TGCGCCAGCAGCCTTCGACCGGGACAGGGGGGATACGAGCAGTACTTC	CASSLRPGQGGYEQYF
TRBD2	TRBV14	TRBJ2-7	-	TGTGCCAGCAGCCTACCAGCGGGGGGGCACGAGCAGTACTTC	CASSLPAGGHEQYF
-	TRBV4-3	TRBJ2-3	-	TGCGCCAGCAGCCAAGACAGATTCACAGATACGCAGTATTTT	CASSQDRFTDTQYF
-	TRBV7-8	TRBJ1-5	-	TGTGCCAGCAGTCTTGTAGGAGGGGCGCGTGAGCCCCAGCATTTT	CASSLVGGAREPQHF
TRBD1	TRBV2	TRBJ1-4	-	TGTGCCAGCAGTGATGCGGCAGGGGGCTTTGATGAAAAACTGTTTTTT	CASSDAAGGFDEKLFF
-	TRBV6-5	TRBJ1-5	-	TGTGCCAGTGGACAGACTCGATTGCCCCAGCATTTT	CASGQTRLPQHF
-	TRBV19	TRBJ2-7	-	TGTGCCAGTAGCCGAGTCGCCCCCTACGAGCAGTACTTC	CASSRVAPYEQYF
TRBD2	TRBV10-3	TRBJ2-7	-	TGTGCCATCACCTCCGGGAGCGGGATAGAGCAGTACTTC	CAITSGSGIEQYF
TRBD2	TRBV4-1	TRBJ2-1	-	TGCGCCAGCAGCCGAGGGGGACTAGCGGGGATATACAATGAGCAGTTCTTC	CASSRGGLAGIYNEQFF
TRBD1	TRBV14	TRBJ1-2	-	TGTGCCAGCAGCCAAGTGGGATTCGGGACAGTAGGCGGCTACACCTTC	CASSQVGFGTVGGYTF
-	TRBV27	TRBJ1-2	few	TGTGCCAGCAGTTTAGGCAGGGCCCTTTCGGGCTACACCTTC	CASSLGRALSGYTF
TRBD1	TRBV6-1	TRBJ2-7	-	TGTGCCAGCAGTGACGACAGGGCTGGTGGCGAGCAGTACTTC	CASSDDRAGGEQYF
-	TRBV27	TRBJ2-1	-	TGTGCCAGCAGAAGGACTATATTAGGCAATGAGCAGTTCTTC	CASRRTILGNEQFF
-	TRBV6-4	TRBJ1-2	few	TGTGCCAGCAGCCCGGGAGAAGGGGCCGATGGCTACACCTTC	CASSPGEGADGYTF
TRBD1	TRBV27	TRBJ2-7	-	TGTGCCAGCAGTTTAGGGACAGGCTACGAGCAGTACTTC	CASSLGTGYEQYF
-	TRBV29-1	TRBJ2-1	once	TGCAGCGTTGAGCCCAACCGTAGCAATGAGCAGTTCTTC	CSVEPNRSNEQFF
-	TRBV10-1	TRBJ1-1	-	TGCGCCAGCAGTAGAGGTGAAGAAACTGAAGCTTTCTTT	CASSRGEETEAFF
-	TRBV29-1	TRBJ1-2	-	TGCAGCGTTGAATGGGCAGGGACTAACACCTTC	CSVEWAGTNTF
TRBD1	TRBV30	TRBJ1-4	-	TGTGCCTGGACCCAGGGGGCCACAGATGAAAAACTGTTTTTT	CAWTQGATDEKLFF
-	TRBV7-2	TRBJ1-3	-	TGTGCCAGCAGCGCAGGGAACTCTGGAAACACCATATATTTT	CASSAGNSGNTIYF
-	TRBV4-1	TRBJ1-1	few	TGCGCCAGCAGCCAAGCGAGGATGAACACTGAAGCTTTCTTT	CASSQARMNTEAFF
-	TRBV7-3	TRBJ1-1	once	TGTGCCAGCAGCTTAGGACAGCTGAACACTGAAGCTTTCTTT	CASSLGQLNTEAFF
-	TRBV29-1	TRBJ2-7	-	TGCAGCGGGGGGGTTGTATACGAGCAGTACTTC	CSGGVVYEQYF
TRBD1	TRBV9	TRBJ2-7	-	TGTGCCAGCAGCTTACACGACAGGGGCGACGAGCAGTACTTC	CASSLHDRGDEQYF
-	TRBV9	TRBJ2-5	-	TGTGCCAGCAGCGTCGGGGGACCCCAAGAGACCCAGTACTTC	CASSVGGPQETQYF